A few counts support the clone carrying this TCR beta chain. V was trimmed by 2 bases and J by 7 bases, leaving 6 bases between them. Germline values: CDR1 SGHDN, CDR2 FVKESK. This CDR3 comprises 11 residues. Only in-frame clones appear in the TCRdb table, and some are missing; sequencing was by immunoSEQ multiplex PCR. Among tens of thousands of clones listed, approximately 91% were seen once. These data belong to a study of T cell changes during pregnancy in multiple sclerosis. The receptor was derived from a female donor with multiple sclerosis, enrolled in a pregnancy study. The chain employs TRBV14 and TRBJ2-7; no clear D. This specimen consisted of CD8+ T cells from peripheral blood mononuclear cells, obtained in the second trimester of pregnancy. CDR3 nucleotide sequence: TGTGCCAGCAGCCAATTCCGGGAGCAGTACTTC. Protein product: CASSQFREQYF.